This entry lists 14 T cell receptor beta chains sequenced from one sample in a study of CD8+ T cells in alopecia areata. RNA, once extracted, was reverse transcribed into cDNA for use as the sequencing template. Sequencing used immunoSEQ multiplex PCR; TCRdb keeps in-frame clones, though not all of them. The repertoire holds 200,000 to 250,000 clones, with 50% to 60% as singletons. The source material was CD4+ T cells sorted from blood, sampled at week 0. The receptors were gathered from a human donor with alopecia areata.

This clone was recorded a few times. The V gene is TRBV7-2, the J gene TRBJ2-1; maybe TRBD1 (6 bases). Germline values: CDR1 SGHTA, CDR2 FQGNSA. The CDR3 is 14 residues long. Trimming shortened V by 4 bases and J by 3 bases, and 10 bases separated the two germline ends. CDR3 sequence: CASSSRDNYNEQFF. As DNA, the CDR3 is TGTGCCAGCAGCTCCCGGGACAACTACAATGAGCAGTTCTTC.

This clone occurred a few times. The CDR3 loop reads CSVVVAVGTVKEQYF. The CDR3 DNA reads as TGCAGCGTTGTTGTTGCCGTGGGCACCGTAAAGGAGCAGTACTTC. The J gene is TRBJ2-7, the V gene TRBV29-1, with D uncertain. V lost 4 bases and J 7 bases, leaving 23 bases between the germline ends. This CDR3 has 15 residues. Germline-derived CDR1 and CDR2 are SQVTM and ANQGSEA.

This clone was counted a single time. The CDR3 protein is CASSRGLGEDYGYTF. Here the CDR3 DNA reads TGTGCCAGCAGCCGCGGCTTGGGGGAGGACTATGGCTACACCTTC. The chain joins TRBV13 to TRBJ1-2; tentative D call: TRBD1 (5 bases). This CDR3 region has 15 residues. Trimming shortened V by 5 bases and J by 3 bases, and 16 bases separated the two germline ends. CDR1 and CDR2 (germline): PRHDT, FYEKMQ (reference sequence).

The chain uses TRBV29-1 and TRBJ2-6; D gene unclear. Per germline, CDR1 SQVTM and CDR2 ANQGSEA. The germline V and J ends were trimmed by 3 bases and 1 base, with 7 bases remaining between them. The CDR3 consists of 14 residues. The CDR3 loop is CSVDSVSGANVLTF. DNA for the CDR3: TGCAGCGTTGACAGTGTATCTGGGGCCAACGTCCTGACTTTC.

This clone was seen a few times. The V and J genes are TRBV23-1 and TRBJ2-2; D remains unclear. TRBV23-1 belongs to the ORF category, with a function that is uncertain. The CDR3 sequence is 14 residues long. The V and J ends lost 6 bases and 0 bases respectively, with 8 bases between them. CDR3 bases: TGCGCCAGCAGGGACGGAGCGAACACCGGGGAGCTGTTTTTT. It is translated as CASRDGANTGELFF.

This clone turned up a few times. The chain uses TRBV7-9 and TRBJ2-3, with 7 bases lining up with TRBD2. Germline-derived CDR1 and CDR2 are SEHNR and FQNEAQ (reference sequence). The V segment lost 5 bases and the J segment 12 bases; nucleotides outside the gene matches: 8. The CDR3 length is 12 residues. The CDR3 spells CASSPPTSPQYF. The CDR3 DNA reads TGTGCCAGCAGCCCCCCGACTAGCCCACAGTATTTT.

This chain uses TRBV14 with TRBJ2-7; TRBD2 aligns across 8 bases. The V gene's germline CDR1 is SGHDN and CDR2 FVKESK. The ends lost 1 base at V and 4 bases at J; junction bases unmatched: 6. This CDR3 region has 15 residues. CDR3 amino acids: CASSQVGLAGYEQYF. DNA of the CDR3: TGTGCCAGCAGCCAAGTCGGACTAGCTGGGTACGAGCAGTACTTC.

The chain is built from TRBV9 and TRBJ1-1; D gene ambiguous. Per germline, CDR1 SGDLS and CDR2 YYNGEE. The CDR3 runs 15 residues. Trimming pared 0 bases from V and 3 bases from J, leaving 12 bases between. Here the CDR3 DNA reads TGTGCCAGCAGCGTAGAGGCAGACTTAGACACTGAAGCTTTCTTT. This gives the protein CASSVEADLDTEAFF.

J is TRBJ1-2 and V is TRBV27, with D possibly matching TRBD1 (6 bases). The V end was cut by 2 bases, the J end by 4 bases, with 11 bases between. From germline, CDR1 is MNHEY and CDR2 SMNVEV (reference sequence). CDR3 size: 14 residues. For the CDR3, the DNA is TGTGCCAGCAGTTTAACAGGGAGTTCCTATGGCTACACCTTC. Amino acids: CASSLTGSSYGYTF.

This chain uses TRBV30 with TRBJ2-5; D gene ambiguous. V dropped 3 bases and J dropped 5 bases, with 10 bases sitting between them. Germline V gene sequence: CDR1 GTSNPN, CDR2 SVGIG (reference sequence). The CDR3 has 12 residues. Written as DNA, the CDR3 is TGTGCCTGGAGCCGAGCCGGGGAGACCCAGTACTTC. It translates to CAWSRAGETQYF.

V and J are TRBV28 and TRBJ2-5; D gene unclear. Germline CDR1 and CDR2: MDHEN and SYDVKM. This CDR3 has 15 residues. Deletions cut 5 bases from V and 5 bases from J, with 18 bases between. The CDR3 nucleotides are TGTGCCAGCAGTCCGCCCAGCACCCTTGGGGAGACCCAGTACTTC. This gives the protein CASSPPSTLGETQYF.

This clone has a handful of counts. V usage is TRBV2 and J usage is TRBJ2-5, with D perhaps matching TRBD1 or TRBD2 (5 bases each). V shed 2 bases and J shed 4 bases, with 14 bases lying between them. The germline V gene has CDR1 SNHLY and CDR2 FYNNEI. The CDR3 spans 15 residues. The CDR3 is CASSEFGNQGETQYF. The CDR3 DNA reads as TGTGCCAGCAGTGAATTCGGGAATCAGGGAGAGACCCAGTACTTC. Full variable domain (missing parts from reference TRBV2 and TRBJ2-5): EPEVTQTPSHQVTQMGQEVILRCVPISNHLYFYWYRQILGQKVEFLVSFYNNEISEKSEIFDDQFSVERPDGSNFTLKIRSTKLEDSAMYFCASSEFGNQGETQYFGPGTRLLVL.

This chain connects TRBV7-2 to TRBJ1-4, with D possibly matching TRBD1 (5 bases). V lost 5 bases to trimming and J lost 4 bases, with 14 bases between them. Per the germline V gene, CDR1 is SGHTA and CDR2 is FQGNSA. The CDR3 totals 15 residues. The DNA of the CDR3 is TGTGCCAGCAGCAAAATCAGGGCGTATAATGAAAAACTGTTTTTT. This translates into CASSKIRAYNEKLFF.

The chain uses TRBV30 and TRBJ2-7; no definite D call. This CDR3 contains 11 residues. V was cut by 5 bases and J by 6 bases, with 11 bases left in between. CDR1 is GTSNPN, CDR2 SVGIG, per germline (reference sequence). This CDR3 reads CAWSTASEQYF. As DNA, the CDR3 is TGTGCCTGGTCGACGGCCAGCGAGCAGTACTTC.